Following are 6 T cell receptor beta chains from one sample sequenced in a study of blood T cell repertoires in COVID-19. The table came from immunoSEQ multiplex PCR; TCRdb's copy has only in-frame clones and leaves some out. The table lists about 28,000 clones, about nine tenths of them singletons. The sequencing sample was made of peripheral blood. The receptors derive from a man aged 60-69 years with active COVID-19.

The table lists this clone with a count of one. The chain combines TRBV7-3 with TRBJ2-1; D is possibly TRBD1 (5 bases). This CDR3 is 16 amino acids long. Germline lookup yields CDR1 SGHTA and CDR2 FQGTGA. Trimming removed 2 bases at V and 2 bases at J, with 13 bases between. This chain's CDR3 is CASSLYPGLPYNEQFF. The CDR3 DNA sequence: TGTGCCAGCAGCTTATACCCAGGGTTGCCCTACAATGAGCAGTTCTTC.

The V and J genes are TRBV19 and TRBJ2-7; 10 bases align to TRBD2. Germline trimming cut 4 bases from V and 4 bases from J; bases unmatched to any gene: 10. The CDR3 covers 16 residues. CDR1 is LNHDA and CDR2 is SQIVND in the germline V gene (reference sequence). The CDR3 here is CASSNQTSGSWYEQYF. In nucleotides, the CDR3 is TGTGCCAGTAGTAACCAGACTAGCGGGTCGTGGTACGAGCAGTACTTC.

The genes are TRBV7-9 and TRBJ2-7; 8 positions match TRBD1. The CDR3 consists of 19 residues. Unmatched junction bases numbered 19, after V lost 4 bases and J lost 2 bases. Germline V CDR1 and CDR2: SEHNR, FQNEAQ (reference sequence). For the CDR3, the DNA is TGTGCCAGCAGCTCCTTCCCCGGACAGGGACGGAGTATCCCCTACGAGCAGTACTTC. Translating gives CASSSFPGQGRSIPYEQYF.

This clone was observed a single time. V is TRBV6-1 and J is TRBJ1-2; unclear D gene. The CDR3 is made up of 14 amino acids. V lost 2 bases to trimming and J lost 2 bases, with 9 bases between them. The germline CDR1 and CDR2 sequences are MNHNS and SASEGT. The CDR3 DNA sequence: TGTGCCAGCAGTGAATGGGCCCAGAACTATGGCTACACCTTC. Translating gives CASSEWAQNYGYTF.

This clone was observed a few times. The V call is TRBV2, the J call TRBJ1-2; tentative D call: TRBD1 (5 bases). The CDR3 loop spans 15 amino acids. Germline V gene sequence: CDR1 SNHLY, CDR2 FYNNEI. The ends were cut back, 6 bases at V and 6 bases at J, with 20 bases in the middle. The CDR3 region has the DNA TGTGCCAGCAGCGGGATGTTGGGCGGGGCAGATGGCTACACCTTC. Translated, it gives CASSGMLGGADGYTF.

This clone was recorded once. The genes are TRBV28 and TRBJ2-7; 9 bases map to TRBD1. Germline V CDR1 and CDR2: MDHEN, SYDVKM. With V trimmed by 7 bases and J by 2 bases, 3 bases remained unmatched. CDR3 size: 13 residues. The CDR3 DNA follows: TGTGCCAGCACTTGGACAGGGGCCTACGAGCAGTACTTC. It is translated as CASTWTGAYEQYF.